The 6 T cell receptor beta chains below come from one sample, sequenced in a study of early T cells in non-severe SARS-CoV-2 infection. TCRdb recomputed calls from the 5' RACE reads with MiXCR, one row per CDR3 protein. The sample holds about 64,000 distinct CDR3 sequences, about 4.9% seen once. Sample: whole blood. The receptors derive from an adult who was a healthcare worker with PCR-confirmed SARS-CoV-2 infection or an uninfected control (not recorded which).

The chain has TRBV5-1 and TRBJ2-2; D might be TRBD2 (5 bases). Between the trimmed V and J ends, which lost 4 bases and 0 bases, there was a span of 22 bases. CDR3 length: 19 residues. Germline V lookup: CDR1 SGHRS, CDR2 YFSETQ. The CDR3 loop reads CASSPPLQKGGTNTGELFF. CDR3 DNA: TGCGCCAGCAGCCCACCCCTCCAGAAAGGAGGAACGAACACCGGGGAGCTGTTTTTT.

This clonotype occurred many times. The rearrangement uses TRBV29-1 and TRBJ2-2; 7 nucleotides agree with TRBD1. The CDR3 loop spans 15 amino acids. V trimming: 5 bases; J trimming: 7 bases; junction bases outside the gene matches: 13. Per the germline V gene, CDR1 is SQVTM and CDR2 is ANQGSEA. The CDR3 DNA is TGCAGCGTTTCGCTCCGGGACAGAAAACACGGGGAGCTGTTTTTT. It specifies CSVSLRDRKHGELFF.

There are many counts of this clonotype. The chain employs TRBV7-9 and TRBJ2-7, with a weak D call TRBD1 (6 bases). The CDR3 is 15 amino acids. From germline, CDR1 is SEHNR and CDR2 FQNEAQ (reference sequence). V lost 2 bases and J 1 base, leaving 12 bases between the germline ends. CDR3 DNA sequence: TGTGCCAGCAGCTTATTCCAGGGGCGTTCCTACGAGCAGTACTTC. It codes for CASSLFQGRSYEQYF.

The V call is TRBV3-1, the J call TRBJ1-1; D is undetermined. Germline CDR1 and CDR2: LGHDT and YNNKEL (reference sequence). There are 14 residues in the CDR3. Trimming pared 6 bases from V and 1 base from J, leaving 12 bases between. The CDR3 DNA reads TGTGCCAGCAGTCCTAGGTGGGCGAACACTGAAGCTTTCTTT. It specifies CASSPRWANTEAFF.

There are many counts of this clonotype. The CDR3 sequence is CASSLTSEQYF. The CDR3 region has the DNA TGTGCCAGCAGCTTAACGAGCGAGCAGTACTTC. This chain joins TRBV7-8 and TRBJ2-7; no clear D. Looked up from germline, CDR1 is SGHVS and CDR2 is FQNEAQ. Trimming pared 2 bases from V and 6 bases from J, leaving 5 bases between. CDR3 size: 11 residues.

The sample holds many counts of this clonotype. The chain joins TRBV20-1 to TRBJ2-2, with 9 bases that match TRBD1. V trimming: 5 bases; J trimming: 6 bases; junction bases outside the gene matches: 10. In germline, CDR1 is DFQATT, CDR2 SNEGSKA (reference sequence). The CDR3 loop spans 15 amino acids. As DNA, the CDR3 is TGCAGTGCTTTGACCCGGGACAGGGCTCCCGGGGAGCTGTTTTTT. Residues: CSALTRDRAPGELFF.